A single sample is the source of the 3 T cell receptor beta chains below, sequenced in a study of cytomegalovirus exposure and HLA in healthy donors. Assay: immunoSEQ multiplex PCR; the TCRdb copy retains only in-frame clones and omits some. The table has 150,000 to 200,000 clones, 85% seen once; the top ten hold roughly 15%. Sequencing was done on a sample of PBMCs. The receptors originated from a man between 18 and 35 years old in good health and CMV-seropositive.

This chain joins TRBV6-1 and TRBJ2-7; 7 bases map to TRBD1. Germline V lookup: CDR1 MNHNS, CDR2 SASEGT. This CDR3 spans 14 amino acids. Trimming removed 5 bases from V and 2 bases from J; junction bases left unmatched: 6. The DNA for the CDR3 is TGTGCCAGCAGTTTCCGACAGGGTCCCTACGAGCAGTACTTC. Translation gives CASSFRQGPYEQYF.

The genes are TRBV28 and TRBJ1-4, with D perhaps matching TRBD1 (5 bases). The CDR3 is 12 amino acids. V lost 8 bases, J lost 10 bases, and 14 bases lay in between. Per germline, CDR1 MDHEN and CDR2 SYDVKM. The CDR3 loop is CASGDSSGKLFF. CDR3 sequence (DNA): TGTGCCAGCGGCGACAGTTCCGGAAAACTGTTTTTT.

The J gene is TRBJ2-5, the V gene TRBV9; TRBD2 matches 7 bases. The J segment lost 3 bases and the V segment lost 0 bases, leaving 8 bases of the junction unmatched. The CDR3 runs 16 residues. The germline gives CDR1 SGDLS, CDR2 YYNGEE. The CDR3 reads CASSVVAGASEETQYF. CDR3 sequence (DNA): TGTGCCAGCAGCGTAGTGGCGGGAGCCTCTGAAGAGACCCAGTACTTC.